The source of this TCR beta chain is a study of blood T cell repertoires in COVID-19. Study in general: Collection of acute and convalescent COVID-19 samples took place in the United States, Italy and Spain. In each case, the material was cDNA or gDNA derived from T cells, B-cell-depleted T cells, or PBMCs.

This CDR3 spans 14 amino acids. Germline V gives CDR1 SNHLY, CDR2 FYNNEI. V was pared by 6 bases and J by 3 bases, with 4 bases of the junction left unmatched. Methods used by the authors: Estimation of nucleated cell counts relied on the amplification of reference gene primers. Clones were sequenced by immunoSEQ multiplex PCR, and TCRdb holds only the in-frame ones, with some missing. For V, J and clone size, that table is used; D and trimming come from the DNA. The sample includes 150,000 to 180,000 clones, around 84% of them seen just once. The age range of participants was 18 to 89 years, with residence in about two dozen US areas.

This rearrangement joins TRBV2 to TRBJ2-1, with 8 positions matching TRBD2. The sequence was obtained from a man in his fifties or sixties who had recovered from COVID-19. Material: PBMCs or T cells enriched from blood (not recorded which). The CDR3 region is CASRSRGVYNEQFF. The CDR3 nucleotides read TGTGCCAGCAGATCGCGGGGGGTCTACAATGAGCAGTTCTTC.